The subject of this entry is one TCR beta chain. These data belong to a study of blood T cell repertoires in COVID-19. V lost 4 bases, J lost 6 bases, and 12 bases lay in between. Germline CDR1 and CDR2: GTSNPN and SVGIG (reference sequence). CDR3 size: 12 residues. Profiled with immunoSEQ multiplex PCR; TCRdb holds only in-frame clones, not every one. Of around 190,000 clones listed, 75% to 90% are singletons. The sequenced sample consisted of PBMCs or T cells enriched from blood (not recorded which). The rearrangement links TRBV30 to TRBJ1-2, with a tentative D call TRBD1 (5 bases). The receptor's source is a man aged 35 to 55 who had recovered from COVID-19. DNA of the CDR3: TGTGCCTGGATTGGGTCAGGGAATGGCTACACCTTC. The encoded protein is CAWIGSGNGYTF.